Listed below are T cell receptor beta chains from one sample, sequenced in a study of long-term antiretroviral therapy in people with HIV. TCRdb's copy holds only in-frame clones and misses some; the assay was immunoSEQ multiplex PCR. This sample has 25,000 to 35,000 clones, with around four fifths found just once. Sequenced here: unsorted PBMCs, sampled 2.8 years after starting antiretroviral therapy. The origin of the receptors is a man in his thirties or forties with HIV. Both conserved end residues are trimmed from each CDR3. D genes are given only for firm matches.

CDR3 length	D gene	V gene	J gene	CDR3 protein
14	NA	TRBV11-2	TRBJ1-6	ASSLALQPGSSPLH
13	TRBD1	TRBV7-3	TRBJ1-2	ASGPGTGVGQGYT
13	TRBD1	TRBV5-6	TRBJ1-1	ASRGAGQGGTEAF
15	NA	TRBV28	TRBJ1-5	ASSLLGPLGSNQPQH
13	TRBD1	TRBV18	TRBJ1-4	ASSPRGGGNEKLF
8	NA	TRBV28	TRBJ2-3	ASGSDTQY
16	NA	TRBV5-4	TRBJ1-1	ASSLEGQGNLWNTEAF
12	NA	TRBV6-1	TRBJ2-7	ASSGDFPPDEQY
11	NA	TRBV18	TRBJ2-3	ASSQEPRDTQY
9	NA	TRBV28	TRBJ1-1	ASSFSRRAF
11	NA	TRBV5-1	TRBJ2-7	ASSFQTAYEQY